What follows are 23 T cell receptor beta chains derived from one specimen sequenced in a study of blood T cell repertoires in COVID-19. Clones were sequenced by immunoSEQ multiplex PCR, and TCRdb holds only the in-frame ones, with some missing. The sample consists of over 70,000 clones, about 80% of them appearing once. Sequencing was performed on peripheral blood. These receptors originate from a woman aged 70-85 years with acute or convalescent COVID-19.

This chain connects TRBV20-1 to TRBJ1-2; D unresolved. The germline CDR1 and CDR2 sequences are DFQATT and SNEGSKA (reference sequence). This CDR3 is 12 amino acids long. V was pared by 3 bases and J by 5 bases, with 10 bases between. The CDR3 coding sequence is TGCAGTGCTAGTTACTCAGGTTATGGCTACACCTTC. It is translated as CSASYSGYGYTF.

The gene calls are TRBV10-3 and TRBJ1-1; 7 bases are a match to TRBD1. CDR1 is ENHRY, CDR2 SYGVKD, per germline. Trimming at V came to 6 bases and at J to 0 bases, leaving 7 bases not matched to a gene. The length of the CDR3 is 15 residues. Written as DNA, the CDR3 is TGTGCCATCAGCCCTGACAGGGCGATGAACACTGAAGCTTTCTTT. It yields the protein CAISPDRAMNTEAFF.

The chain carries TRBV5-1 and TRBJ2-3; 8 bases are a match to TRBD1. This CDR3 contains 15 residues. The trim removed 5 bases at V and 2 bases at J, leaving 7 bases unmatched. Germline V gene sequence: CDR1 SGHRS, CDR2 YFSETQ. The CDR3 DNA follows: TGCGCCAGCAGGCCGACAGGGGATTTCACAGATACGCAGTATTTT. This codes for CASRPTGDFTDTQYF.

DNA for the CDR3: TGTGCCAGCAGCCCGGGCCGACTAGGGGAGCAGTTCTTC. Translating gives CASSPGRLGEQFF. The V gene is TRBV12-3 or TRBV12-4, the J gene TRBJ2-1; possible D gene TRBD2, 6 bases. With 6 bases removed from V and 10 bases from J, the gap between germline ends came to 16 bases. This CDR3 region has 13 residues.

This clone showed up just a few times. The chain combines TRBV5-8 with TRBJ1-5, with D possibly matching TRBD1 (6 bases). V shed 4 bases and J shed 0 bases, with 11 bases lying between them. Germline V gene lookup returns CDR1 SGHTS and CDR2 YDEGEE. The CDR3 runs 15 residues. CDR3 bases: TGTGCCAGCAGCCCCGGACAGCTTAGCAATCAGCCCCAGCATTTT. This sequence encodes CASSPGQLSNQPQHF.

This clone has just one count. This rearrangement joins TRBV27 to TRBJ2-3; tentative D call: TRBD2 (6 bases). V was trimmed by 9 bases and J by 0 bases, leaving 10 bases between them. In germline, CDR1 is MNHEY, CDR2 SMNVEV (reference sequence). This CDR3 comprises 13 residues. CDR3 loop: CARPGASTDTQYF. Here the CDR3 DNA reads TGTGCCAGACCGGGAGCTAGCACAGATACGCAGTATTTT.

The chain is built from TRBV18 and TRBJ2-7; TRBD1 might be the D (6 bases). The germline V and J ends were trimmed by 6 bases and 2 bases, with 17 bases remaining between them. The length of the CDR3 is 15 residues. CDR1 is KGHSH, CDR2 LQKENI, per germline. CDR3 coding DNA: TGTGCCAGCTCTCGCTTCCTGGACAGCGCCTACGAGCAGTACTTC. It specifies CASSRFLDSAYEQYF.

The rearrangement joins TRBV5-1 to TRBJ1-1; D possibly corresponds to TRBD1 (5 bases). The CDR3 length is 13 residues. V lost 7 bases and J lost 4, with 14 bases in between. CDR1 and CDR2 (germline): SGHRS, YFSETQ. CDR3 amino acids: CASRERGGTEAFF. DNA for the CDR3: TGCGCCAGCCGGGAGCGGGGCGGCACTGAAGCTTTCTTT.

The CDR3 sequence: CARSVTSGDHGELFF. The CDR3 DNA sequence: TGTGCCAGAAGCGTGACTAGCGGGGATCACGGGGAGCTGTTTTTT. The rearrangement links TRBV5-3 to TRBJ2-2, with 11 bases lining up with TRBD2. TRBV5-3 carries the ORF label, with uncertain function. V was clipped by 4 bases and J by 7 bases; unmatched bases: 6. There are 15 residues in the CDR3.

CDR3: CASSIGGTQRYGYTF. The DNA of the CDR3 is TGTGCCAGTAGTATAGGAGGGACTCAGCGTTATGGCTACACCTTC. The chain uses TRBV19 and TRBJ1-2; a possible D gene is TRBD1 (5 bases). In germline, CDR1 is LNHDA, CDR2 SQIVND (reference sequence). Trimming removed 1 base from V and 5 bases from J, with 14 bases in between. The CDR3 extends over 15 amino acids.

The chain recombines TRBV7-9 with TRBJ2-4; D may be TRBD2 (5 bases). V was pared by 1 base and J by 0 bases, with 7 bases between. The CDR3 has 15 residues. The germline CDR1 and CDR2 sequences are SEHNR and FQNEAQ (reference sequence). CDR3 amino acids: CASSLDGLAKNIQYF. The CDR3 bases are TGTGCCAGCAGCTTAGACGGACTAGCCAAAAACATTCAGTACTTC.

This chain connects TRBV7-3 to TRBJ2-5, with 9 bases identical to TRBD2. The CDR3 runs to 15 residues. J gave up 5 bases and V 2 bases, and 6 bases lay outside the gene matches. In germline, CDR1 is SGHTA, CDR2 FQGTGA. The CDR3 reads CASSLGLAGSETQYF. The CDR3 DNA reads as TGTGCCAGCAGCTTAGGGCTAGCGGGAAGTGAGACCCAGTACTTC.

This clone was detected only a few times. The CDR3 DNA sequence: TGTGCCATCAGTGAAGGAAGGGGCCCCGTCGAGACCCAGTACTTC. Protein: CAISEGRGPVETQYF. V gene TRBV10-3 combines with J gene TRBJ2-5; a possible D gene is TRBD1 (5 bases). This CDR3 is built from 15 residues. The germline CDR1 and CDR2 sequences are ENHRY and SYGVKD. The V end lost 3 bases, the J end lost 5 bases, and 16 bases lay between the germline ends.

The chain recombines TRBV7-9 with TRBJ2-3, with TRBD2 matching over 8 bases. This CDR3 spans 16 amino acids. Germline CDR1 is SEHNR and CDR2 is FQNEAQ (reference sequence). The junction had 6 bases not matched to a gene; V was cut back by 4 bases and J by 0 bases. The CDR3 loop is CASSSRGGLSTDTQYF. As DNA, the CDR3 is TGTGCCAGCAGCTCCCGGGGGGGCCTGAGCACAGATACGCAGTATTTT.

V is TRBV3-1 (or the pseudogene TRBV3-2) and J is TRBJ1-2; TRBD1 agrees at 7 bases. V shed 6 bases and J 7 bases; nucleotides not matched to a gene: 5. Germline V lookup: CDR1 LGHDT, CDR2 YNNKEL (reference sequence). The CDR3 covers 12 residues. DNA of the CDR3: TGTGCCAGCAGTCAACAGGGGTCTGGCTACACCTTC. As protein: CASSQQGSGYTF.

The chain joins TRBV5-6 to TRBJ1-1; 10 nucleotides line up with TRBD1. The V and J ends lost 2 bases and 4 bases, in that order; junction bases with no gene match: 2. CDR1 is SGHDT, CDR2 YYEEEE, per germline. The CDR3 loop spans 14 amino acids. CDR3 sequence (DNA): TGTGCCAGCAGCTTCGGACAGGGGGGCACTGAAGCTTTCTTT. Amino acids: CASSFGQGGTEAFF.

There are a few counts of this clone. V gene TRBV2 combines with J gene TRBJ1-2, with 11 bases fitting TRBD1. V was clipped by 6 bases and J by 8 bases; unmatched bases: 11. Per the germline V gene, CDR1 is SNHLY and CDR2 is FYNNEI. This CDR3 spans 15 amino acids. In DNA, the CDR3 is TGTGCCAGCAGACCAACCGGGACAGGGGGGGAAGGCTACACCTTC. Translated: CASRPTGTGGEGYTF.

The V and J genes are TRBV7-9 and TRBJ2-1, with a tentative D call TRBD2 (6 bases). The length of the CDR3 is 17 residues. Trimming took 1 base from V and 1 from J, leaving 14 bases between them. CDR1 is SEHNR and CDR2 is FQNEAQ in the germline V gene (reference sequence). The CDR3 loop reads CASSLGSLAASYNEQFF. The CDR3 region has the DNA TGTGCCAGCAGCTTAGGTTCCTTAGCGGCGTCCTACAATGAGCAGTTCTTC.

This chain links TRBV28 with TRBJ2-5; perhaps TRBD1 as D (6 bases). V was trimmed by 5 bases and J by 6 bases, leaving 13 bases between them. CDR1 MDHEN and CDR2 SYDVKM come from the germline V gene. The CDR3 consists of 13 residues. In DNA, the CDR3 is TGTGCCAGCAGTCTAGGGGGTGTAAAGACCCAGTACTTC. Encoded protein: CASSLGGVKTQYF.

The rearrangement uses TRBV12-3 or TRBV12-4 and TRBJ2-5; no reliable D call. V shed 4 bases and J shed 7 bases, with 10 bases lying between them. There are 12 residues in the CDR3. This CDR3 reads CASSSRRGTQYF. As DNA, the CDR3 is TGTGCCAGCAGTTCCCGAAGAGGGACCCAGTACTTC.

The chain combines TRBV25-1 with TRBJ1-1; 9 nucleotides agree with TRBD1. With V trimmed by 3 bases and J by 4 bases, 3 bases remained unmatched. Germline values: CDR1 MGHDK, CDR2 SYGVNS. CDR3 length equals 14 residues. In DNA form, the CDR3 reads TGTGCCAGCAGTGAGACAGGGGGAATCACTGAAGCTTTCTTT. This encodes CASSETGGITEAFF.

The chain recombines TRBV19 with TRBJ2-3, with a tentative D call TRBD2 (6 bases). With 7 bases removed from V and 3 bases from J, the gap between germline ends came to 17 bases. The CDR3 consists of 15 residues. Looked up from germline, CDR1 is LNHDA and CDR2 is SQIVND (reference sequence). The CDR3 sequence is CASIGWRARTDTQYF. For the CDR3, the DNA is TGTGCCAGTATTGGGTGGAGGGCAAGGACAGATACGCAGTATTTT.

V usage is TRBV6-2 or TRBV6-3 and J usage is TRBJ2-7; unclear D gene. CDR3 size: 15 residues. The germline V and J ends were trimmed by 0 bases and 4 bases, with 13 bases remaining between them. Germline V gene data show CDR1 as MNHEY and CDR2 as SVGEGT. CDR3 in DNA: TGTGCCAGCAGTTACTCGTTCAGGATTAAGTACGAGCAGTACTTC. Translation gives CASSYSFRIKYEQYF.